These T cell receptor beta chains were read from a single sample in a study of blood T cell repertoires in COVID-19. This table comes from immunoSEQ multiplex PCR, and its TCRdb copy is limited to in-frame clones, with some not included. The sample has 250,000 to 300,000 clones, about 86% seen once. The specimen sequenced was peripheral blood. Source of these receptors: a woman aged 25 to 39 with COVID-19, enrolled during active disease. Each CDR3 is given with its conserved first and last residue. The order of the fields is clone size, D gene, V gene, J gene, CDR3 DNA, CDR3 protein. A D gene is named only where the DNA matches it firmly. Rows give clone size only sometimes, using once, few, many, or a class for an expanded clone.

>NA|TRBD1|TRBV15|TRBJ1-2
TGTGCCACCAGCAGGGACAGGGGGTGGTATGGCTACACCTTC
CATSRDRGWYGYTF
>NA|NA|TRBV5-5|TRBJ1-3
TGTGCCAGCAGCTTGGGGACAGTATCTGGAAACACCATATATTTT
CASSLGTVSGNTIYF
>NA|NA|TRBV9|TRBJ2-3
TGTGCCAGCAGCCCGAGCGGAAGCACAGATACGCAGTATTTT
CASSPSGSTDTQYF
>few|TRBD1|TRBV7-9|TRBJ1-1
TGTGCCAGCAGCTTTCACAGGGGGCGGACTGAAGCTTTCTTT
CASSFHRGRTEAFF
>NA|NA|TRBV7-2|TRBJ2-5
TGTGCCAGCAGCCTAGGTCCCCGGGAGACCCAGTACTTC
CASSLGPRETQYF
>NA|TRBD1|TRBV7-2|TRBJ2-1
TGTGCCAGCAGCTTAGGTCCGGGACAGGGGAGAGGAAAGTACAATGAGCAGTTCTTC
CASSLGPGQGRGKYNEQFF
>NA|TRBD2|TRBV18|TRBJ2-5
TGTGCCAGCTCACCCGCGACTAGCGGGGGGGAAGAGACCCAGTACTTC
CASSPATSGGEETQYF
>NA|TRBD2|TRBV5-4|TRBJ2-7
TGTGCCAGCAGCTTGGTGGAGCGGGGATCCGAGCAGTACTTC
CASSLVERGSEQYF
>NA|TRBD1|TRBV5-6|TRBJ1-5
TGTGCCAGCAGCTCTCGGGGAAGACAGGGAGCTCAGCCCCAGCATTTT
CASSSRGRQGAQPQHF
>NA|TRBD1|TRBV11-3|TRBJ1-6
TGTGCCAGCAGCAAACTCGGGACAGCGAATTCACCCCTCCACTTT
CASSKLGTANSPLHF
>NA|TRBD1|TRBV19|TRBJ2-3
TGTGCCAGTACCTTGACAGGGGCCACAGATACGCAGTATTTT
CASTLTGATDTQYF
>few|TRBD1|TRBV6-1|TRBJ1-3
TGTGCCAGCAGTGAAGGACAGGGAGGAAACACCATATATTTT
CASSEGQGGNTIYF
>NA|TRBD1|TRBV7-9|TRBJ1-6
TGTGCCAGCAGCTTAGGAGGAACAGGGGCCTATAATTCACCCCTCCACTTT
CASSLGGTGAYNSPLHF
>NA|NA|TRBV28|TRBJ1-3
TGTGCCAGCATCGCAGGGGCTCCCTCTGGAAACACCATATATTTT
CASIAGAPSGNTIYF
>NA|NA|TRBV6-5|TRBJ2-7
TGTGCCAGCAGATCTTCAGGGGTCCACGAGCAGTACTTC
CASRSSGVHEQYF
>NA|NA|TRBV5-1|TRBJ2-3
TGCGCCAGCAGCTTGGGACTAACTAGCACAGATACGCAGTATTTT
CASSLGLTSTDTQYF
>few|NA|TRBV27|TRBJ2-2
TGTGCCAGCAGTCATTCCACCGGGGAGCTGTTTTTT
CASSHSTGELFF
>NA|TRBD2|TRBV6-5|TRBJ2-7
TGTGCCAGCACCATTAGCGGGGACGCCGCCTACGAGCAGTACTTC
CASTISGDAAYEQYF
>NA|NA|TRBV27|TRBJ1-5
TGTGCCAGCAGCCCCGAGCGCCGTGGGAATCAGCCCCAGCATTTT
CASSPERRGNQPQHF
>NA|TRBD2|TRBV6-5|TRBJ2-5
TGTGCCAGCAGTTACGGGACTAGCGGAGAGACCCAGTACTTC
CASSYGTSGETQYF
>NA|NA|TRBV4-1|TRBJ2-7
TGCGCCAGCAGCCAAGCCAGCTCCTACGAGCAGTACTTC
CASSQASSYEQYF
>NA|TRBD2|TRBV28|TRBJ2-1
TGTGCCAGCAGCCCTGCAGTGGCGGGGGGGCATAGGAATGAGCAGTTCTTC
CASSPAVAGGHRNEQFF
>NA|NA|TRBV9|TRBJ2-1
TGTGCCAGCAGCGTAGGTGGCGGGAACTCCTACAATGAGCAGTTCTTC
CASSVGGGNSYNEQFF
>NA|TRBD1|TRBV12-3/TRBV12-4|TRBJ2-7
TGTGCCAGCAGCCGGGACAGTTACGAGCAGTACTTC
CASSRDSYEQYF
>NA|NA|TRBV3-1/TRBV3-2|TRBJ2-7
TGTGCCAGCAGCCAAGAAAGAGGGGGCTACGAGCAGTACTTC
CASSQERGGYEQYF
>NA|TRBD1|TRBV5-5|TRBJ2-7
TGTGCCAGCAGCCCCGAGGAGAGGGGGCGCCACGAGCAGTACTTC
CASSPEERGRHEQYF
>NA|NA|TRBV4-1|TRBJ1-4
TGCGCCAGCAGTCCCTTTGGAGGGCGTGCAACTAATGAAAAACTGTTTTTT
CASSPFGGRATNEKLFF
>NA|TRBD1|TRBV5-1|TRBJ2-1
TGCGCCAGCAGCGTAGGGGGCCTCTCCTACAATGAGCAGTTCTTC
CASSVGGLSYNEQFF
>NA|TRBD1|TRBV5-1|TRBJ2-4
TGCGCCAGCAGCCACCGGGACAGGGGGAACATTCAGTACTTC
CASSHRDRGNIQYF
>NA|NA|TRBV7-2|TRBJ1-3
TGTGCCAGCAGCTTGGAGACAGTAAACTCTGGAAACACCATATATTTT
CASSLETVNSGNTIYF
>NA|TRBD2|TRBV6-5|TRBJ2-3
TGTGCCAGCAGTCGACTAGCGGGGATGTTTGATACGCAGTATTTT
CASSRLAGMFDTQYF
>once|TRBD1|TRBV19|TRBJ1-5
TGTGCCAGTAGTCCTTGGACAGGGGACAAGCCCCAGCATTTT
CASSPWTGDKPQHF
>once|TRBD1|TRBV11-2|TRBJ2-7
TGTGCCAGCAGCTTGGGGACAGGGTCCTACGAGCAGTACTTC
CASSLGTGSYEQYF
>NA|NA|TRBV7-2|TRBJ1-1
TGTGCCAGCAGCTTACGATATAGGAACACTGAAGCTTTCTTT
CASSLRYRNTEAFF
>NA|TRBD2|TRBV28|TRBJ2-1
TGTGCCAGCAGTCCCTGGACTAGCGGGGGGCAAAATGAGCAGTTCTTC
CASSPWTSGGQNEQFF
>NA|TRBD1|TRBV10-1|TRBJ2-7
TGCGCCAGCAGTGAGGAGACTGGGGGGACAGGGGCCTACGAGCAGTACTTC
CASSEETGGTGAYEQYF
>NA|NA|TRBV6-5|TRBJ1-5
TGTGCCAGCAGACTCACAGGTAACAATCAGCCCCAGCATTTT
CASRLTGNNQPQHF
>once|NA|TRBV15|TRBJ1-2
TGTGCCACCAGCAGAGGGGGAGCGTATGGCTACACCTTC
CATSRGGAYGYTF
>NA|NA|TRBV6-5|TRBJ1-2
TGTGCCAGCAGTCAAATACAGGGCACGTACTATGGCTACACCTTC
CASSQIQGTYYGYTF
>NA|NA|TRBV28|TRBJ1-6
TGTGCCAGCAGTTTTGGCAGGGGTACTTCAACCCTCCACTTT
CASSFGRGTSTLHF
>NA|TRBD1|TRBV4-1|TRBJ2-7
TGCGCCAGCAGCCAATCTACGGGACAGCTCTACGAGCAGTACTTC
CASSQSTGQLYEQYF
>NA|NA|TRBV6-1|TRBJ1-2
TGTGCCAGCAGTGACCCCTTCTCCATGGCAGGGCCAGGCTACACCTTC
CASSDPFSMAGPGYTF
>NA|NA|TRBV29-1|TRBJ1-3
TGCAGCGCCGACCCAGGGAATGGAAACACCATATATTTT
CSADPGNGNTIYF